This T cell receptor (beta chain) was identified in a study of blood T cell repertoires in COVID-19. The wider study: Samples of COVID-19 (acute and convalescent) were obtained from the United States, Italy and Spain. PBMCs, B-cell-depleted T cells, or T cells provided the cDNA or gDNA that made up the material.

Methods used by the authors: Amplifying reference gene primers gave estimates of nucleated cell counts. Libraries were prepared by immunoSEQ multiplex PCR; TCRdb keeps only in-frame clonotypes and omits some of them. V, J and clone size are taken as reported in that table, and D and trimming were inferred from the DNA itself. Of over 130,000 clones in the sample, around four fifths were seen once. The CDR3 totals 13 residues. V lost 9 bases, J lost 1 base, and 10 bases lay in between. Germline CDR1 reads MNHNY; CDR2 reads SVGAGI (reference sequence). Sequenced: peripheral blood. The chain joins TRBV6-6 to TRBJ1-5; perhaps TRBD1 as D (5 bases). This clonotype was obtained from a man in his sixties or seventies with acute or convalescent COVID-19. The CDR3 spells CASQGLSNQPQHF. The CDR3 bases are TGTGCCAGTCAGGGACTGAGCAATCAGCCCCAGCATTTT.